Included here is one T cell receptor beta chain sequence, with context. Its antigen is not known. The donors were part of the validation cohort of 120 subjects. That cohort was separate from the first cohort, which comprised about 730 subjects. TCRdb keeps only in-frame clones here, not all; method: immunoSEQ multiplex PCR. In the table there are roughly 120,000 clones, more than 75% of which are singletons. The data were obtained in a study of cytomegalovirus exposure and HLA in healthy donors. Regarding the study as a whole: In vitro data verified three CMV-associated chains as specific for CMV antigens. In a later analysis, first-cohort TCR clusters were found to tend to co-occur in the approximately 120 validation repertoires. Most TCR sequences showed up rarely, but some public TCRs showed up in many donors.

This CDR3 is 15 amino acids long. Germline V CDR1 and CDR2: MDHEN, SYDVKM. V was trimmed by 5 bases and J by 7 bases, leaving 17 bases between them. This chain joins TRBV28 and TRBJ1-4; D might be TRBD1 (6 bases). The receptor was isolated from a woman between 25 and 40 years old in good health and CMV-seropositive. Material: PBMCs. The CDR3 reads CASSTPGQIGEKLFF. Written as DNA, the CDR3 is TGTGCCAGCAGTACCCCAGGACAGATAGGTGAAAAACTGTTTTTT.